This T cell receptor (beta chain) was observed in a study of T cells in Graves' hyperthyroidism and ophthalmopathy. RNA transcripts were the template for amplifying TCR beta CDR3 regions. First-round RT-PCR targeting the TCR CDR3 was performed with the HTBI primer set. TCRdb re-called the multiplex PCR reads with MiXCR, one entry per CDR3 protein. The table has under 800,000 distinct CDR3 sequences, around 13% seen once. Hyperthyroidism of Graves' type that showed no ophthalmopathy progression within 18 months was stable. The source of this sequence is a woman aged 18-30 years with Graves' hyperthyroidism. Input material: blood.

CDR3 in amino acids: CASSWGSVPSTDTQYF. The CDR3 DNA is TGTGCCAGCAGTTGGGGAAGCGTCCCTAGCACAGATACGCAGTATTTT. V gene TRBV6-2 or TRBV6-3 combines with J gene TRBJ2-3; D call uncertain. The CDR3 contains 16 residues. V lost 4 bases and J 0 bases, leaving 14 bases between the germline ends. Germline loops: CDR1 MNHEY, CDR2 SVGEGT.